A selection of T cell receptor beta chains follows, all from one sample in a study of blood T cell repertoires in COVID-19. Produced via immunoSEQ multiplex PCR; TCRdb's table is partial and in-frame only. The sample consists of around 260,000 clones, 88% of them appearing once. Sequencing was done on a sample of peripheral blood. These receptors originate from a human donor in a cohort sampled during active COVID-19. Each CDR3 is given with its conserved first and last residue. D genes are given only for firm matches. Not every row has a clone size; where given, it reads once, few, many or a size class.

V gene	J gene	clone size	D gene	CDR3 protein	CDR3 DNA
TRBV2	TRBJ2-3	.	.	CASLNDLTDTQYF	TGTGCCAGTCTAAACGATCTCACAGATACGCAGTATTTT
TRBV5-1	TRBJ2-4	.	TRBD2	CASSQRGETLAKNIQYF	TGCGCCAGCAGCCAGCGGGGGGAGACCTTAGCCAAAAACATTCAGTACTTC
TRBV19	TRBJ1-2	.	TRBD1	CASRKTGNGYTF	TGTGCCAGTAGGAAGACAGGGAATGGCTACACCTTC
TRBV2	TRBJ1-2	.	TRBD1	CASSPGTAYGYTF	TGTGCCAGCAGCCCAGGGACAGCCTATGGCTACACCTTC
TRBV6-2/TRBV6-3	TRBJ2-7	.	.	CASSSPSWIYEQYF	TGTGCCAGCAGCTCCCCTAGTTGGATCTACGAGCAGTACTTC
TRBV7-2	TRBJ2-5	.	TRBD1	CASSFDRGQETQYF	TGTGCCAGCAGCTTCGACAGGGGGCAAGAGACCCAGTACTTC
TRBV4-3	TRBJ2-7	.	.	CASSQPGIGEQYF	TGCGCCAGCAGCCAACCCGGGATTGGGGAGCAGTACTTC
TRBV7-9	TRBJ1-5	.	.	CASSLIATGGNQPQHF	TGTGCCAGCAGCTTAATCGCAACGGGGGGGAATCAGCCCCAGCATTTT
TRBV28	TRBJ2-1	.	TRBD2	CASRPGTSGTNEQFF	TGTGCCAGCAGACCCGGGACTAGCGGAACTAATGAGCAGTTCTTC
TRBV5-1	TRBJ2-3	.	TRBD2	CASTTGTSASTDTQYF	TGCGCCAGCACGACCGGGACTAGCGCTAGCACAGATACGCAGTATTTT
TRBV6-5	TRBJ1-3	.	TRBD1	CASSRDRDSGNTIYF	TGTGCCAGCAGCCGTGACAGGGACTCTGGAAACACCATATATTTT
TRBV19	TRBJ1-1	once	TRBD1	CASSISGQGHWMNTEAFF	TGTGCCAGTAGTATCTCAGGACAGGGGCATTGGATGAACACTGAAGCTTTCTTT
TRBV19	TRBJ1-5	.	.	CASSIGVVQPQHF	TGTGCCAGTAGTATCGGGGTCGTGCAGCCCCAGCATTTT
TRBV7-9	TRBJ1-1	.	.	CASTYSGALGVAFF	TGTGCCAGCACTTACTCTGGGGCACTTGGGGTAGCTTTCTTT
TRBV9	TRBJ2-7	.	.	CASSVKEGIGHEQYF	TGTGCCAGCAGCGTAAAGGAGGGAATCGGCCACGAGCAGTACTTC
TRBV19	TRBJ2-7	.	.	CASAASGPYEQYF	TGTGCCAGTGCCGCCAGCGGACCCTACGAGCAGTACTTC
TRBV5-1	TRBJ1-1	.	.	CASSPARGRDTEAFF	TGCGCCAGCAGCCCAGCGAGGGGGAGGGACACTGAAGCTTTCTTT
TRBV3-1/TRBV3-2	TRBJ1-6	.	.	CASFLTGTDSPLHF	TGTGCCAGCTTCCTGACAGGAACGGATTCACCCCTCCACTTT
TRBV9	TRBJ1-2	.	.	CASSVNRNDGYTF	TGTGCCAGCAGCGTAAACAGGAACGATGGCTACACCTTC
TRBV20-1	TRBJ1-4	once	.	CSASNRAGAEKLFF	TGCAGTGCTAGTAACAGGGCAGGGGCGGAAAAACTGTTTTTT
TRBV7-3	TRBJ2-1	.	TRBD2	CASSLRPSLPGLGNNEQFF	TGTGCCAGCAGCTTAAGGCCCTCGCTTCCGGGACTAGGAAACAATGAGCAGTTCTTC
TRBV6-2/TRBV6-3	TRBJ1-1	.	TRBD1	CASSPTGQGAWDTEAFF	TGTGCCAGCAGCCCTACCGGACAGGGGGCGTGGGACACTGAAGCTTTCTTT
TRBV9	TRBJ1-2	once	TRBD1	CASSVGQGNYGYTF	TGTGCCAGCAGCGTAGGACAGGGAAACTATGGCTACACCTTC
TRBV11-2	TRBJ2-1	.	.	CASSLAGEQFF	TGTGCCAGCAGCTTGGCTGGTGAGCAGTTCTTC
TRBV6-1	TRBJ2-3	.	.	CASSDYRVDTQYF	TGTGCCAGCAGTGATTACAGGGTAGATACGCAGTATTTT
TRBV9	TRBJ1-2	.	.	CASSVVEGAYGYTF	TGTGCCAGCAGCGTAGTGGAGGGCGCCTATGGCTACACCTTC
TRBV4-2	TRBJ1-2	.	.	CASSATGNSGYTF	TGTGCCAGCAGCGCGACAGGTAATTCTGGCTACACCTTC
TRBV18	TRBJ2-2	.	TRBD1	CASSSLGTVNTGELFF	TGTGCCAGCTCCTCTCTCGGGACAGTAAACACCGGGGAGCTGTTTTTT
TRBV12-1	TRBJ2-7	once	.	CASSFYRVGEQYF	TGTGCCAGCAGCTTTTATCGGGTTGGGGAGCAGTACTTC
TRBV24-1	TRBJ2-1	.	TRBD2	CATSGLGPLAGNEQFF	TGTGCCACCAGTGGCCTGGGCCCCCTAGCGGGCAATGAGCAGTTCTTC
TRBV3-1/TRBV3-2	TRBJ2-3	.	.	CASSLRADTQYF	TGTGCCAGCAGCCTGCGGGCAGATACGCAGTATTTT
TRBV30	TRBJ1-6	.	TRBD1	CAWSAWDRSTTNSPLHF	TGTGCCTGGAGTGCCTGGGACAGGAGTACGACAAATTCACCCCTCCACTTT
TRBV7-2	TRBJ1-5	many	.	CASSLPGANQPQHF	TGTGCCAGCAGCTTACCAGGGGCCAATCAGCCCCAGCATTTT
TRBV6-1	TRBJ1-1	.	.	CASSETRVYTEAFF	TGTGCCAGCAGTGAAACCCGGGTGTACACTGAAGCTTTCTTT
TRBV28	TRBJ1-5	.	TRBD1	CASSLTGTDNQPQHF	TGTGCCAGCAGTTTAACGGGGACAGACAATCAGCCCCAGCATTTT
TRBV5-6	TRBJ2-7	.	.	CASRGGSYEQYF	TGTGCCAGCAGGGGGGGAAGCTACGAGCAGTACTTC
TRBV5-1	TRBJ2-7	.	.	CASSWRDSYEQYF	TGCGCCAGCAGCTGGAGGGACAGCTACGAGCAGTACTTC
TRBV19	TRBJ1-1	.	TRBD1	CASRDRGEDTEAFF	TGTGCCAGTAGAGACAGGGGCGAAGACACTGAAGCTTTCTTT
TRBV5-6	TRBJ2-7	.	TRBD2	CASSLAGGGPYEQYF	TGTGCCAGCAGCTTGGCGGGAGGGGGGCCCTACGAGCAGTACTTC
TRBV3-1/TRBV3-2	TRBJ2-5	.	.	CASSQQLGQPGETQYF	TGTGCCAGCAGCCAACAGCTCGGCCAGCCAGGGGAGACCCAGTACTTC
TRBV28	TRBJ2-2	.	TRBD2	CASSSTSGWDTGELFF	TGTGCCAGCAGTTCGACTAGCGGTTGGGACACCGGGGAGCTGTTTTTT
TRBV4-1	TRBJ1-5	.	.	CASSHPGGGQPQHF	TGCGCCAGCAGCCACCCTGGGGGAGGACAGCCCCAGCATTTT
TRBV5-1	TRBJ1-1	.	TRBD1	CASREGQVNTEAFF	TGCGCCAGCAGGGAGGGACAGGTGAACACTGAAGCTTTCTTT
TRBV7-2	TRBJ2-7	.	.	CASSLGSDRYEQYF	TGTGCCAGCAGCTTAGGGAGCGATCGCTACGAGCAGTACTTC
TRBV7-2	TRBJ2-7	.	.	CASASSYEQYF	TGTGCCAGCGCGAGTTCCTACGAGCAGTACTTC
TRBV30	TRBJ1-3	.	.	CAWSQGVLSIGGNTIYF	TGTGCCTGGAGCCAGGGTGTTCTTTCGATAGGAGGAAACACCATATATTTT
TRBV7-2	TRBJ2-3	.	.	CASSVQTDASTDTQYF	TGTGCCAGCAGCGTACAGACAGATGCTAGCACAGATACGCAGTATTTT
TRBV6-1	TRBJ2-5	once	.	CASSEIGETQYF	TGTGCCAGCAGTGAAATCGGGGAGACCCAGTACTTC
TRBV5-5	TRBJ2-5	.	.	CASSWRVLSDTQYF	TGTGCCAGCAGCTGGAGGGTTCTAAGTGATACCCAGTACTTC
TRBV18	TRBJ2-7	few	TRBD1	CASSQGQGNYEQYF	TGTGCCAGCTCGCAAGGACAGGGGAACTACGAGCAGTACTTC
TRBV5-1	TRBJ2-7	once	TRBD1	CASSLGQGARGEQYF	TGCGCCAGCAGCTTGGGGCAGGGGGCGAGAGGCGAGCAGTACTTC
TRBV7-6	TRBJ2-1	.	.	CASSFTQGIEQFF	TGTGCCAGCAGCTTTACTCAGGGAATTGAGCAGTTCTTC
TRBV7-9	TRBJ2-7	.	TRBD2	CASSLAGTSFREQYF	TGTGCCAGCAGCTTAGCGGGGACTAGCTTTCGCGAGCAGTACTTC
TRBV5-1	TRBJ2-7	.	TRBD2	CASSPPQAGGPSEQYF	TGCGCCAGCAGCCCCCCCCAAGCGGGGGGGCCAAGCGAGCAGTACTTC
TRBV24-1	TRBJ2-2	few	TRBD1	CATRDRENTGELFF	TGTGCCACCCGGGACAGGGAAAACACCGGGGAGCTGTTTTTT
TRBV15	TRBJ2-7	.	.	CATSRDRGGDRFFYEQYF	TGTGCCACCAGCAGAGACCGGGGAGGGGACAGGTTTTTCTACGAGCAGTACTTC
TRBV28	TRBJ1-1	.	TRBD1	CATGGTGGSWTEAFF	TGTGCCACCGGTGGGACAGGGGGCAGTTGGACTGAAGCTTTCTTT
TRBV19	TRBJ1-2	.	.	CASSIDQGLRGYTF	TGTGCCAGTAGTATAGATCAGGGACTCAGGGGCTACACCTTC
TRBV4-3	TRBJ2-1	.	TRBD2	CASSQEGERGVFEQFF	TGCGCCAGCAGCCAAGAAGGCGAGCGGGGGGTTTTTGAGCAGTTCTTC